A selection of T cell receptor beta chains follows, all from one sample in a study of cytomegalovirus exposure and HLA in healthy donors. The repertoire was sequenced with immunoSEQ multiplex PCR; TCRdb's copy has only in-frame clones and lacks some. Of tens of thousands of clones listed, 85% are singletons. Material for sequencing was PBMCs. These receptors were obtained from a female donor in good health and CMV-seronegative. Both conserved end residues are part of each CDR3. A D gene is named only where the DNA matches it firmly. Clone size is stated in some rows and not others, as once, few, many or a class when expanded.

few	-	TRBV4-2	TRBJ1-2	TGTGCCAGCAGCCAAAACAGTCGACAGGTCGCGAACTATGGCTACACCTTC	CASSQNSRQVANYGYTF
-	TRBD1	TRBV5-8	TRBJ1-1	TGTGCCAGCAGCCGGACACCCTTAGGGACAGGGGGGTTTGAAGCTTTCTTT	CASSRTPLGTGGFEAFF
-	-	TRBV30	TRBJ1-2	TGTGCCTGGAGTGTACACCCCGGGTATGGCTACACCTTC	CAWSVHPGYGYTF
-	-	TRBV5-1	TRBJ2-1	TGCGCCAGCAGCTTGGAAGCTAGCGTTCGAAATGAGCAGTTCTTC	CASSLEASVRNEQFF
few	TRBD2	TRBV7-2	TRBJ2-3	TGTGCCAGCAGCTCTAAGCGGGGGGGGAATACGCAGTATTTT	CASSSKRGGNTQYF
-	-	TRBV30	TRBJ1-2	TGTGCCTGGAGTGGTCAGGGCCAGAACTATGGCTACACCTTC	CAWSGQGQNYGYTF
-	-	TRBV2	TRBJ1-6	TGTGCCAGCAGTGGCAGGGCTCGCTCACCCCTCCACTTT	CASSGRARSPLHF
-	-	TRBV9	TRBJ2-7	TGTGCCAGCAGCCCGACGGCGGCCCCGGGGTACGAGCAGTACTTC	CASSPTAAPGYEQYF
-	TRBD2	TRBV7-2	TRBJ2-2	TGTGCCAGCAGCTTAGGCCGCGGGAGGGCCGGGGAGCTGTTTTTT	CASSLGRGRAGELFF
-	-	TRBV7-2	TRBJ2-5	TGTGCCAGCAGCCGACGACAAAACCAAGAGACCCAGTACTTC	CASSRRQNQETQYF
-	-	TRBV7-8	TRBJ2-5	TGTGCCAGCAGCTACCGACGACAGACCCAAGAGACCCAGTACTTC	CASSYRRQTQETQYF
-	TRBD1	TRBV10-3	TRBJ2-7	TGTGCCACTTCCGGGACAGCCTACGAGCAGTACTTC	CATSGTAYEQYF
-	TRBD1	TRBV6-1	TRBJ1-4	TGTGCCAGCAGTTCGGACAGGGGGTACGCAAAACTGTTTTTT	CASSSDRGYAKLFF
-	-	TRBV5-4	TRBJ2-3	TGTGCCAGCAGCTTCTACAGGGTCGGCACAGATACGCAGTATTTT	CASSFYRVGTDTQYF
-	-	TRBV9	TRBJ1-1	TGTGCCAGCAGCGTAGGGTATGAGGTGGGGCGCGTAACTGAAGCTTTCTTT	CASSVGYEVGRVTEAFF
-	TRBD2	TRBV6-1	TRBJ2-7	TGTGCCAGCAGTGTTTTGGGGACTAGCGGGGGAAACGAGCAGTACTTC	CASSVLGTSGGNEQYF
-	TRBD2	TRBV14	TRBJ2-3	TGTGCCAGCAGCCCACGGACTAGCGGAGGTACAGATACGCAGTATTTT	CASSPRTSGGTDTQYF
-	TRBD1	TRBV5-1	TRBJ2-4	TGCGCCAGCAGCTTTCCACACCCAGGGGGAAAAAACATTCAGTACTTC	CASSFPHPGGKNIQYF
-	-	TRBV11-2	TRBJ2-7	TGTGCCAGCAGCTTACAACTAGCAGCTTACGAGCAGTACTTC	CASSLQLAAYEQYF
-	TRBD1	TRBV7-9	TRBJ1-4	TGTGCCAGCAGCTTTCGGACAGGGAGAGAAAAACTGTTTTTT	CASSFRTGREKLFF
-	-	TRBV9	TRBJ2-7	TGTGCCAGCAGTACGACCCCCGGGTACGAGCAGTACTTC	CASSTTPGYEQYF
once	TRBD2	TRBV9	TRBJ2-1	TGTGCCAGCAGCGGTCCTAGCGGGTTAAATGAGCAGTTCTTC	CASSGPSGLNEQFF
-	TRBD2	TRBV19	TRBJ2-1	TGTGCCAGTAGTGCCACTAGCGGTTACAATGAGCAGTTCTTC	CASSATSGYNEQFF
-	TRBD2	TRBV5-4	TRBJ2-7	TGTGCCAGCACCGGGACTAGCGTTTACGAGCAGTACTTC	CASTGTSVYEQYF
-	-	TRBV18	TRBJ1-5	TGTGCCAGCCCTAGGGGGGGGGCGCGACCTAACAATCAGCCCCAGCATTTT	CASPRGGARPNNQPQHF
-	TRBD1	TRBV10-3	TRBJ2-1	TGTGCCATCGGAGCGGGACAGGGGGCGAGGGGCGATGAGCAGTTCTTC	CAIGAGQGARGDEQFF
-	-	TRBV30	TRBJ1-1	TGTGCCTGGAGTTGGGGGGGGGCGAACACTGAAGCTTTCTTT	CAWSWGGANTEAFF
-	-	TRBV7-9	TRBJ1-6	TGTGCCAGCAGCTTACTACTCGCTAATTCACCCCTCCACTTT	CASSLLLANSPLHF
once	TRBD2	TRBV9	TRBJ2-7	TGTGCCAGCAGCGTTGGGACTAGCGGGGGGTACGAGCAGTACTTC	CASSVGTSGGYEQYF
-	TRBD1	TRBV6-6	TRBJ2-5	TGTGCCAGCAGTGGACAGGGGTCGGGTCGAGAGACCCAGTACTTC	CASSGQGSGRETQYF
once	-	TRBV19	TRBJ1-5	TGTGCCAGTAGTATACTATCATACGGACTGAGCAATCAGCCCCAGCATTTT	CASSILSYGLSNQPQHF
-	TRBD1	TRBV19	TRBJ2-3	TGTGCCAGTAGTATAGGACAGGGTAGGACAGATACGCAGTATTTT	CASSIGQGRTDTQYF
few	TRBD2	TRBV28	TRBJ2-3	TGTGCCAGCAGTTTGGGGGGGACTAGAGAAGATACGCAGTATTTT	CASSLGGTREDTQYF
once	-	TRBV7-8	TRBJ2-2	TGTGCCAGCAGCCGAGGATGGGCCGGGGAGCTGTTTTTT	CASSRGWAGELFF
-	TRBD2	TRBV6-5	TRBJ2-2	TGTGCCAGCAGTTACTCGGGGGGGACCGGGGAGCTGTTTTTT	CASSYSGGTGELFF
-	TRBD1	TRBV7-2	TRBJ1-2	TGTGCCAGCAGCTTAGTGCAGGGGGACTATGGCTACACCTTC	CASSLVQGDYGYTF